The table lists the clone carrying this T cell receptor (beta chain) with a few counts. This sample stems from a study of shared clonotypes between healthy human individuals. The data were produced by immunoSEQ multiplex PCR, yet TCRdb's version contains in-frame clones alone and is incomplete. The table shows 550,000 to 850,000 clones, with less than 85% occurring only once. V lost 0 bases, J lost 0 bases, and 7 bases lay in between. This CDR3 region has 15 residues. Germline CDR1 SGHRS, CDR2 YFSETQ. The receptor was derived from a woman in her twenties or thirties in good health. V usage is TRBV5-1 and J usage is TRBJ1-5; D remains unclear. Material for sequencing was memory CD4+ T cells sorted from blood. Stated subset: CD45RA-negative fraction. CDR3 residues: CASSLGVYSNQPQHF. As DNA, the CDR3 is TGCGCCAGCAGCTTGGGAGTCTATAGCAATCAGCCCCAGCATTTT.